A single sample gave rise to the 8 T cell receptor beta chains below, sequenced in a study of shared clonotypes between healthy human individuals. This table comes from immunoSEQ multiplex PCR, and its TCRdb copy is limited to in-frame clones, with some not included. The sample records 450,000 to 500,000 clones, roughly 80% being singletons. The sample was PBMCs. Receptor source: a woman aged 40 to 50 in good health. Some clones in this sample may be carry-over from other donors' samples.

V is TRBV5-4 and J is TRBJ2-3, with D unclear. Trimming took 4 bases from V and 0 from J, leaving 15 bases between them. Germline CDR1 SGHNT, CDR2 YYREEE (reference sequence). CDR3 length: 16 amino acids. The CDR3 nucleotides are TGTGCCAGCAGCCCCGGCGCTCTCCCTAGCACAGATACGCAGTATTTT. Translating it yields CASSPGALPSTDTQYF.

Concerning this clone itself: This clone may be a read error of a much larger clone one base away. The rearrangement links TRBV5-6 to TRBJ2-2; D is unclear. This CDR3 is 14 amino acids long. V lost 0 bases to trimming and J lost 4 bases, with 7 bases between them. Looked up from germline, CDR1 is SGHDT and CDR2 is YYEEEE. The chain's CDR3 is CASSLAWGTGELFF. The CDR3 DNA is TGTGCCAGCAGCTTGGCATGGGGCACCGGGGAGCTGTTTTTT.

A remark on this clone: This probably arose from a read error, given a far larger clone one base away. V gene TRBV6-4 combines with J gene TRBJ2-4; 8 bases line up with TRBD2. The V gene end was trimmed by 4 bases and the J gene end by 5 bases; junction bases not matched to a gene: 1. Germline V CDR1 and CDR2: MRHNA, SNTAGT. The CDR3 is 13 residues long. CDR3 sequence reads: CASSVTSENIQYF. The CDR3 DNA reads TGTGCCAGCAGTGTGACTAGCGAAAACATTCAGTACTTC.

This clone came up once. A single base is all that separates this from a far larger clone, so a read error is likely. This chain uses TRBV5-6 with TRBJ2-7, with a weak D call TRBD1 (5 bases). Per the germline V gene, CDR1 is SGHDT and CDR2 is YYEEEE. V was trimmed by 2 bases and J by 3 bases, leaving 9 bases between them. The CDR3 covers 13 residues. This chain's CDR3 is CASSFGDSYEQYF. Written as DNA, the CDR3 is TGTGCCAGCAGCTTTGGCGACAGCTACGAGCAGTACTTC.

The V and J genes are TRBV5-1 and TRBJ2-7; 7 positions agree with TRBD2. CDR3 length: 17 amino acids. Germline values: CDR1 SGHRS, CDR2 YFSETQ. The V segment lost 1 base and the J segment 3 bases; nucleotides outside the gene matches: 13. CDR3 sequence reads: CASSLTRMGLKDYEQYF. In DNA form, the CDR3 reads TGCGCCAGCAGCTTGACACGTATGGGACTAAAGGACTACGAGCAGTACTTC.

This clone was picked up many times. The sample has other DNA sequences that encode this CDR3 too. This chain joins TRBV9 and TRBJ2-2; 10 bases align to TRBD1. After removal of 4 bases from V and 5 bases from J, the junction contained 5 bases not matched to a gene. Germline lookup yields CDR1 SGDLS and CDR2 YYNGEE. The CDR3 has 15 amino acids. The CDR3 DNA is TGTGCCAGCAGCCGACAGGGGGCAATGACCGGGGAGCTGTTTTTT. Translation: CASSRQGAMTGELFF.

To note about this clone: A far larger clone differs by one base, so this is likely a read error. This specimen includes other DNA sequences encoding the same CDR3. The rearrangement joins TRBV5-6 to TRBJ1-1; D possibly corresponds to TRBD1 (6 bases). V was cut by 5 bases and J by 4 bases, with 24 bases left in between. The V gene's germline CDR1 is SGHDT and CDR2 YYEEEE. There are 17 residues in the CDR3. CDR3 bases: TGTGCCAGCAGTGCGAGCCGGGGGACATCGGTGAGCACTGAAGCTTTCTTT. Its translation: CASSASRGTSVSTEAFF.

On this clone: A far larger clone is one base from this, pointing to a likely read error. Within the sample, other DNA sequences also encode this same CDR3. V is TRBV29-1 and J is TRBJ1-1; D remains ambiguous. Germline CDR1 reads SQVTM; CDR2 reads ANQGSEA. This CDR3 is built from 14 residues. V was shortened by 4 bases and J by 7 bases, with 19 bases between the two germline ends. The CDR3 protein is CSVVLTRGGIEAFF. The CDR3 coding sequence is TGCAGCGTTGTCCTAACCCGTGGTGGGATTGAAGCTTTCTTT.